This TCR beta chain emerged from a study of CD8 T cells in Susac syndrome. Study-level results: Repertoires of Susac syndrome CD4+ T cells lacked clonal expansion.

RNA in amounts of about 0.5 to 1 ug was reverse transcribed with random hexamers. TCR beta CDR3 was amplified by immunoSEQ multiplex PCR. This amplification extended across 54 Vbeta and 13 Jbeta segments. TCRdb re-called the immunoSEQ multiplex PCR reads through MiXCR, storing one row per CDR3 protein. This sample has 200,000 or so distinct CDR3 sequences, with around 95% found just once. As for this clonotype: Its cognate antigen is unknown.

The CDR3 contains 15 residues. Germline V CDR1 and CDR2: DFQATT, SNEGSKA (reference sequence). Trimming left V 6 bases short and J 3 bases short, with 18 bases between. Negative isolation yielded the CD8+ and CD4+ T cells, while FACS enriched the TEMRA cells. The clonotype originates from a human donor with Susac syndrome. Sequencing used CD4+ T cells from PBMCs. The V and J genes are TRBV20-1 and TRBJ2-1; either TRBD1 or TRBD2 may fit D (5 bases each). CDR3 sequence reads: CSATGADKGYNEQFF. CDR3 DNA sequence: TGCAGTGCCACCGGGGCCGACAAGGGCTACAATGAGCAGTTCTTC.